This T cell receptor beta chain was profiled in a study of blood T cells in healthy people across ages. In the study overall: The template switching approach captured approximately one barcoded beta molecule for every two T cells.

A second PCR of 7 to 11 cycles used a sample-barcoded 5' primer and a J-beta primer mix. TCRdb called the 5' RACE reads again in MiXCR, with one record for every CDR3 protein. The data hold about 650,000 distinct CDR3 sequences, with roughly 32% observed a single time. V lost 0 bases and J lost 0, with 13 bases in between. Germline V gene data show CDR1 as SGHRS and CDR2 as YFSETQ. This CDR3 comprises 18 residues. General study results and limits: The long-lived group displayed more naive CD4+ cells, plus higher diversity, than the aged donors did. Estimates of total diversity, which came from one million sequenced T cells, were considered to be underestimates.

This clonotype appeared many times. Its matching antigen is unknown. Sample: blood. This chain uses TRBV5-1 with TRBJ2-6; TRBD1 might be the D (6 bases). The clonotype comes from a woman older than 75 in good health. CDR3 coding DNA: TGCGCCAGCAGCTTGGACAGGGTTTTAAGCTCTGGGGCCAACGTCCTGACTTTC. Its protein product is CASSLDRVLSSGANVLTF.